Each of the 8 T cell receptor beta chains below was sequenced from the same sample in a study of T cells in Graves' hyperthyroidism and ophthalmopathy (dated by TCRdb to between 2018 and 2021). Receptor libraries were prepared by multiplex PCR. TCRdb lists the instrument as Illumina HiSeq 2000. TCR beta CDR3 regions were amplified from RNA transcripts. A first-round RT-PCR of the TCR CDR3 used the HTBI primer set with the Qiagen OneStep RT-PCR kit. TCRdb ran its own pipeline on the public reads, namely fastp trimming at Q25 and MiXCR clone calling, and kept in-frame beta chains. Rows are combined by CDR3 protein, so each entry shows the most common genes and DNA. This sample comprises about 400,000 distinct CDR3 sequences, around 15% of them detected only once. Approximately 27% of the sample comes from the top ten. Source material: blood. These receptors were obtained from a man aged 45-65 years with Graves' ophthalmopathy.

The chain links TRBV4-1 to TRBJ2-2; D may be TRBD2 (7 bases). This CDR3 is built from 16 residues. CDR1 MGHRA and CDR2 YSYEKL come from the germline V gene. V was cut by 6 bases and J by 0 bases, with 14 bases left in between. This CDR3 is CASRARGTTNTGELFF. CDR3 DNA sequence: TGCGCCAGCAGGGCGCGGGGGACAACGAACACCGGGGAGCTGTTTTTT.

V gene TRBV9 combines with J gene TRBJ1-2, with D possibly TRBD1 on 5 matching bases. The V gene's germline CDR1 is SGDLS and CDR2 YYNGEE. This CDR3 region has 17 residues. Trimming removed 0 bases from V and 5 bases from J, with 20 bases in between. CDR3 bases: TGTGCCAGCAGCGTAGACGGCGCCCCCGGAGGACATTATGGCTACACCTTC. Its translation is CASSVDGAPGGHYGYTF.

This clonotype was counted a few times. V and J are TRBV20-1 and TRBJ2-3, with 8 bases fitting TRBD1. The V gene end was trimmed by 7 bases and the J gene end by 7 bases; junction bases not matched to a gene: 10. Germline values: CDR1 DFQATT, CDR2 SNEGSKA (reference sequence). The CDR3 loop spans 13 amino acids. The CDR3: CSGRDRQGYTQYF. The CDR3, as DNA: TGCAGTGGCCGGGACAGGCAGGGGTATACGCAGTATTTT.

At least ten counts were recorded for this clonotype. The chain couples TRBV5-1 to TRBJ2-7; 9 nucleotides agree with TRBD2. The ends lost 3 bases at V and 2 bases at J; junction bases unmatched: 12. The germline CDR1 and CDR2 sequences are SGHRS and YFSETQ. The CDR3 extends over 17 amino acids. In DNA, the CDR3 is TGCGCCAGCAGCTGGGAGTGGGGTAGCGGGAGCACCTACGAGCAGTACTTC. Amino acids: CASSWEWGSGSTYEQYF. Using reference TRBV5-1 and TRBJ2-7 for the parts outside the CDR3, the full variable domain is KAGVTQTPRYLIKTRGQQVTLSCSPISGHRSVSWYQQTPGQGLQFLFEYFSETQRNKGNFPGRFSGRQFSNSRSEMNVSTLELGDSALYLCASSWEWGSGSTYEQYFGPGTRLTVT.

Here the CDR3 DNA reads TGTGCCAGCAGTGGTAGGAACCTCCAAGAAGCTTTCTTT. Amino acids: CASSGRNLQEAFF. This chain connects TRBV2 to TRBJ1-1; no clear D gene. This CDR3 has 13 amino acids. Germline V gene data show CDR1 as SNHLY and CDR2 as FYNNEI. V was clipped by 4 bases and J by 8 bases, with 14 bases between them.

This clonotype was recorded many times. This rearrangement joins TRBV20-1 to TRBJ2-1, with unresolved D. CDR1 is DFQATT and CDR2 is SNEGSKA in the germline V gene (reference sequence). The CDR3 is 14 amino acids. V shed 1 base and J shed 4 bases, with 11 bases lying between them. The CDR3 DNA reads TGCAGTGCTAGAGGGGATGCCCCTTACAATGAGCAGTTCTTC. Protein sequence: CSARGDAPYNEQFF.

This clonotype was detected ten times or more. The V gene is TRBV12-3 or TRBV12-4, the J gene TRBJ1-5; D call uncertain. The CDR3 is made up of 12 amino acids. Trimming left V 6 bases short and J 4 bases short, with 7 bases between. The CDR3 DNA reads TGTGCCAGCAGGGTCCGAAATCAGCCCCAGCATTTT. This translates into CASRVRNQPQHF.

This clonotype was seen only a few times. The rearrangement links TRBV27 to TRBJ2-6, with 7 bases aligning to TRBD1. The CDR3 runs to 17 residues. CDR1 is MNHEY, CDR2 SMNVEV, per germline (reference sequence). V shed 5 bases and J 0 bases; nucleotides not matched to a gene: 7. CDR3 coding DNA: TGTGCCAGCAGTGGACAGGCTTCTTTCTCTGGGGCCAACGTCCTGACTTTC. Its translation is CASSGQASFSGANVLTF.